Following are 26 T cell receptor beta chains from one sample sequenced in a study of T cell responses to AZD1222 COVID-19 vaccine. Repertoires were generated with immunoSEQ multiplex PCR, while TCRdb's copy carries only in-frame clones and drops some. The sample has tens of thousands of clones, roughly 88% seen once. Sample: peripheral blood, taken on day 0 of MenACWY control vaccination. The receptor set was obtained from an adult in good health.

J is TRBJ1-1 and V is TRBV7-9, with TRBD1 identical over 7 bases. Germline CDR1 is SEHNR and CDR2 is FQNEAQ (reference sequence). This CDR3 has 14 amino acids. The J segment lost 5 bases and the V segment lost 3 bases, leaving 6 bases of the junction unmatched. DNA of the CDR3: TGTGCCAGCAGCTTCGACAGGGTTTCGACTGAAGCTTTCTTT. Translation: CASSFDRVSTEAFF. The full variable domain, in which reference TRBV7-9 and TRBJ1-1 provide the parts outside the CDR3, is DTGVSQNPRHKITKRGQNVTFRCDPISEHNRLYWYRQTLGQGPEFLTYFQNEAQLEKSRLLSDRFSAERPKGSFSTLEIQRTEQGDSAMYLCASSFDRVSTEAFFGQGTRLTVV.

The V and J genes are TRBV10-1 and TRBJ2-3; D may be TRBD1 (6 bases). Germline loops: CDR1 WNHNN, CDR2 SYGVQD (reference sequence). The ends were cut back, 6 bases at V and 2 bases at J, with 9 bases in the middle. CDR3 size: 13 residues. CDR3 bases: TGCGCCAGCAGCTGGGACAACACAGATACGCAGTATTTT. Encoded protein: CASSWDNTDTQYF.

J is TRBJ1-5 and V is TRBV5-1; the D is unclear. Germline CDR1 reads SGHRS; CDR2 reads YFSETQ. The CDR3 has 14 residues. Between the trimmed V and J ends, which lost 1 base and 1 base, there was a span of 6 bases. The CDR3 DNA sequence: TGCGCCAGCAGCTTGACCCCGAGCAATCAGCCCCAGCATTTT. It encodes CASSLTPSNQPQHF.

This chain uses TRBV7-2 with TRBJ1-1, with 7 positions matching TRBD1. CDR1 is SGHTA and CDR2 is FQGNSA in the germline V gene. This CDR3 has 15 amino acids. After removal of 6 bases from V and 3 bases from J, the junction contained 10 bases not matched to a gene. CDR3 coding DNA: TGTGCCAGCAGGCTCACCCTTACAGGGGACACTGAAGCTTTCTTT. Translating it yields CASRLTLTGDTEAFF.

This chain links TRBV29-1 with TRBJ1-6; D is uncertain. Germline-derived CDR1 and CDR2 are SQVTM and ANQGSEA. The germline V and J ends were trimmed by 4 bases and 4 bases, with 8 bases remaining between them. The CDR3 spans 13 residues. The CDR3 region is CSVVRGYNSPLHF. The CDR3 coding sequence is TGCAGCGTTGTGCGTGGGTATAATTCACCCCTCCACTTT.

The V gene is TRBV11-2, the J gene TRBJ1-1; 7 positions agree with TRBD1. Trimming removed 5 bases from V and 7 bases from J; junction bases left unmatched: 4. Germline CDR1 reads SGHAT; CDR2 reads FQNNGV. The CDR3 sequence is 12 residues long. DNA for the CDR3: TGTGCCAGCAGCGTTGACAGGGATGAAGCTTTCTTT. Translating it yields CASSVDRDEAFF.

The J gene is TRBJ2-6, the V gene TRBV19, with 8 positions matching TRBD1. The CDR3 loop spans 16 amino acids. The germline V gene encodes CDR1 LNHDA and CDR2 SQIVND (reference sequence). J was trimmed by 0 bases and V by 6 bases; bases with no gene match: 4. The CDR3 loop reads CASRGQAGSGANVLTF. CDR3 in DNA: TGTGCCAGTAGGGGACAGGCGGGCTCTGGGGCCAACGTCCTGACTTTC.

The V gene is TRBV7-8, the J gene TRBJ2-7; D is perhaps TRBD1 (5 bases). There are 14 residues in the CDR3. Germline CDR1 and CDR2: SGHVS and FQNEAQ. V gave up 3 bases and J gave up 5 bases, with 14 bases separating them. The CDR3 DNA is TGTGCCAGCAGCTTCGGGTCAGGGTCCCACGAGCAGTACTTC. Translating it yields CASSFGSGSHEQYF.

The chain joins TRBV5-4 to TRBJ1-2; D is perhaps TRBD1 (6 bases). V dropped 4 bases and J dropped 6 bases, with 19 bases sitting between them. Germline V lookup: CDR1 SGHNT, CDR2 YYREEE (reference sequence). The CDR3 is 15 residues long. Here the CDR3 reads CASSRIFSRGHGYTF. The CDR3 DNA reads as TGTGCCAGCAGCCGGATTTTCTCCCGGGGGCATGGCTACACCTTC. The full variable domain, with the rest looked up from reference TRBV5-4 and TRBJ1-2, is ETGVTQSPTHLIKTRGQQVTLRCSSQSGHNTVSWYQQALGQGPQFIFQYYREEENGRGNFPPRFSGLQFPNYSSELNVNALELDDSALYLCASSRIFSRGHGYTFGSGTRLTVV.

This rearrangement joins TRBV5-6 to TRBJ1-1, with a possible D match to TRBD1 (5 bases). V gave up 0 bases and J gave up 5 bases, with 11 bases separating them. CDR1 and CDR2 from the germline V gene are SGHDT and YYEEEE. The CDR3 consists of 14 residues. DNA for the CDR3: TGTGCCAGCAGCTTGGCTTTCCGGGGGACTGAAGCTTTCTTT. Translated: CASSLAFRGTEAFF. The variable domain in full, completed from reference TRBV5-6 and TRBJ1-1, reads DAGVTQSPTHLIKTRGQQVTLRCSPKSGHDTVSWYQQALGQGPQFIFQYYEEEERQRGNFPDRFSGHQFPNYSSELNVNALLLGDSALYLCASSLAFRGTEAFFGQGTRLTVV.

The chain is built from TRBV24-1 and TRBJ2-1; no clear D gene. V shed 5 bases and J shed 6 bases, with 10 bases lying between them. Germline V gives CDR1 KGHDR, CDR2 SFDVKD. CDR3 length: 13 residues. The DNA of the CDR3 is TGTGCCACCAGTGGTCCGCCTCCCAATGAGCAGTTCTTC. Translation: CATSGPPPNEQFF.

This chain links TRBV7-9 with TRBJ2-1; 9 bases line up with TRBD2. The CDR3 is made up of 14 amino acids. Germline V lookup: CDR1 SEHNR, CDR2 FQNEAQ (reference sequence). V lost 3 bases, J lost 9 bases, and 6 bases stayed unmatched. The CDR3 protein is CASSFWREGGEQFF. The CDR3 DNA reads TGTGCCAGCAGCTTTTGGCGGGAGGGGGGTGAGCAGTTCTTC.

The chain recombines TRBV6-2 or TRBV6-3 with TRBJ1-4; D unresolved. CDR3 length equals 14 residues. In germline, CDR1 is MNHEY, CDR2 SVGEGT. Trimming shortened V by 2 bases and J by 2 bases, and 6 bases separated the two germline ends. CDR3 sequence (DNA): TGTGCCAGCAGTTACCGGCGGACTAATGAAAAACTGTTTTTT. It is translated as CASSYRRTNEKLFF.

The chain is built from TRBV5-6 and TRBJ1-1; the D is unclear. Germline V lookup: CDR1 SGHDT, CDR2 YYEEEE. The CDR3 extends over 14 amino acids. Deletions cut 4 bases from V and 11 bases from J, with 21 bases between. The CDR3, as DNA: TGTGCCAGCAGCCCTTTTAACCGGGCGGGAGAGGCTTTCTTT. It codes for CASSPFNRAGEAFF.

The chain combines TRBV7-9 with TRBJ1-1; possible D gene TRBD1, 5 bases. V lost 1 base, J lost 1 base, and 7 bases lay in between. The length of the CDR3 is 14 residues. Germline V gene data show CDR1 as SEHNR and CDR2 as FQNEAQ (reference sequence). CDR3: CASSLGQTNTEAFF. DNA for the CDR3: TGTGCCAGCAGCTTAGGACAGACGAACACTGAAGCTTTCTTT.

This chain links TRBV9 with TRBJ2-3, with 9 bases matching TRBD2. After removal of 0 bases from V and 6 bases from J, the junction contained 8 bases not matched to a gene. CDR3 length: 16 amino acids. Per germline, CDR1 SGDLS and CDR2 YYNGEE. CDR3 sequence: CASSVVGLAGADTQYF. The CDR3 DNA sequence: TGTGCCAGCAGCGTAGTAGGATTAGCGGGAGCTGATACGCAGTATTTT. The variable domain in full, completed from reference TRBV9 and TRBJ2-3, reads DSGVTQTPKHLITATGQRVTLRCSPRSGDLSVYWYQQSLDQGLQFLIQYYNGEERAKGNILERFSAQQFPDLHSELNLSSLELGDSALYFCASSVVGLAGADTQYFGPGTRLTVL.

This sequence joins TRBV7-9 and TRBJ2-1, with TRBD1 matching over 9 bases. This CDR3 comprises 15 residues. CDR1 and CDR2 (germline): SEHNR, FQNEAQ (reference sequence). J was trimmed by 9 bases and V by 3 bases; bases with no gene match: 9. The CDR3 protein is CASSFPGQGLREQFF. CDR3 nucleotides: TGTGCCAGCAGCTTCCCGGGACAGGGTTTACGTGAGCAGTTCTTC.

V is TRBV11-2 and J is TRBJ1-2; D possibly corresponds to TRBD1 (5 bases). Germline V CDR1 and CDR2: SGHAT, FQNNGV. CDR3 length equals 16 residues. V lost 2 bases to trimming and J lost 4 bases, with 17 bases between them. The CDR3 protein is CASSLYRSEGFYGYTF. The CDR3 DNA reads as TGTGCCAGCAGCTTATACCGAAGCGAGGGGTTCTATGGCTACACCTTC.

The chain uses TRBV11-2 and TRBJ1-2, with TRBD1 identical over 7 bases. This CDR3 spans 17 amino acids. The germline gives CDR1 SGHAT, CDR2 FQNNGV. The V gene end was trimmed by 3 bases and the J gene end by 4 bases; junction bases not matched to a gene: 14. In nucleotides, the CDR3 is TGTGCCAGCAGCTTTCAGGCCGGGACAGCCCCTGGCTATGGCTACACCTTC. Translated, it gives CASSFQAGTAPGYGYTF.

This chain links TRBV6-5 with TRBJ1-2, with TRBD1 matching 9 bases. This CDR3 has 13 residues. J gave up 8 bases and V 2 bases, and 3 bases lay outside the gene matches. Germline lookup yields CDR1 MNHEY and CDR2 SVGAGI. The CDR3 DNA follows: TGTGCCAGCAGTTACGGGACAGGGCGAGGCTACACCTTC. Protein: CASSYGTGRGYTF.

This sequence joins TRBV7-2 and TRBJ1-2, with 10 bases that match TRBD1. Germline values: CDR1 SGHTA, CDR2 FQGNSA. The CDR3 is 14 residues long. The V gene end was trimmed by 3 bases and the J gene end by 8 bases; junction bases not matched to a gene: 6. The CDR3 protein is CASSFGGQGIGYTF. The CDR3 DNA sequence: TGTGCCAGCAGCTTTGGGGGACAGGGGATCGGCTACACCTTC.

The chain has TRBV6-5 and TRBJ1-5, with 8 positions matching TRBD1. The CDR3 is 16 residues long. The V gene's germline CDR1 is MNHEY and CDR2 SVGAGI. V was clipped by 0 bases and J by 5 bases; unmatched bases: 6. The CDR3 bases are TGTGCCAGCAGTTACTCGCCGGCGACAGGGGATCAGCCCCAGCATTTT. The encoded protein is CASSYSPATGDQPQHF.

The rearrangement uses TRBV25-1 and TRBJ1-1; tentatively, D is TRBD1 (6 bases). The CDR3 has 17 amino acids. Trimming took off 3 bases at V and 4 bases at J, with 21 bases between the two ends. Germline V lookup: CDR1 MGHDK, CDR2 SYGVNS. DNA of the CDR3: TGTGCCAGCAGTGATCATGCCGGGGGACCCAGGGGCACTGAAGCTTTCTTT. It yields the protein CASSDHAGGPRGTEAFF.

The genes are TRBV5-4 and TRBJ1-1; no clear D. The V gene lost 5 bases and the J gene lost 1 base, with 6 bases spanning the gap. The CDR3 spans 12 residues. Germline loops: CDR1 SGHNT, CDR2 YYREEE (reference sequence). CDR3 in DNA: TGTGCCAGCAGTCCAGCGAACACTGAAGCTTTCTTT. It codes for CASSPANTEAFF. The whole variable domain, filled in from reference TRBV5-4 and TRBJ1-1, reads ETGVTQSPTHLIKTRGQQVTLRCSSQSGHNTVSWYQQALGQGPQFIFQYYREEENGRGNFPPRFSGLQFPNYSSELNVNALELDDSALYLCASSPANTEAFFGQGTRLTVV.

The chain carries TRBV10-3 and TRBJ2-3; 13 bases align to TRBD2. Trimming at V came to 3 bases and at J to 0 bases, leaving 15 bases not matched to a gene. CDR1 ENHRY and CDR2 SYGVKD come from the germline V gene. This CDR3 contains 21 residues. Written as DNA, the CDR3 is TGTGCCATCAGTGATTCCCAAACCCGGACTAGCGGGAGTGGGAGCACAGATACGCAGTATTTT. It codes for CAISDSQTRTSGSGSTDTQYF.

This clone was detected a few times. The V call is TRBV7-2, the J call TRBJ1-2; D possibly corresponds to TRBD1 (5 bases). The CDR3 extends over 16 amino acids. V dropped 1 base and J dropped 4 bases, with 16 bases sitting between them. Germline CDR1 and CDR2: SGHTA and FQGNSA. The chain's CDR3 is CASSLVDSGWIYGYTF. CDR3 DNA sequence: TGTGCCAGCAGCTTAGTAGACAGTGGCTGGATCTATGGCTACACCTTC.